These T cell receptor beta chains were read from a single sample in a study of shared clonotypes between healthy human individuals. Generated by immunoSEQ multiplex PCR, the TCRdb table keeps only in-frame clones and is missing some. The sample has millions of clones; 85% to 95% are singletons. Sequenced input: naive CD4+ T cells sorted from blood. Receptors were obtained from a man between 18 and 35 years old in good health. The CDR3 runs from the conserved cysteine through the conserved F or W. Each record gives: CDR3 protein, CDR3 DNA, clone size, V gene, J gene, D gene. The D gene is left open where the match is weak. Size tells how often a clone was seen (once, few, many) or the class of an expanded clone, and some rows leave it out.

CDR3: CASSSIQGKGYTF
DNA: TGTGCCAGCAGTTCAATACAGGGGAAGGGCTACACCTTC
size: NA
V: TRBV6-5
J: TRBJ1-2
D: TRBD1

CDR3: CASSESQGAWEQYF
DNA: TGTGCCAGCAGTGAATCGCAGGGGGCGTGGGAGCAGTACTTC
size: NA
V: TRBV2
J: TRBJ2-7
D: TRBD1

CDR3: CASSLAPATYEQYF
DNA: TGCGCCAGCAGCTTGGCCCCGGCGACCTACGAGCAGTACTTC
size: NA
V: TRBV5-1
J: TRBJ2-7
D: NA

CDR3: CAITRDSTDTQYF
DNA: TGTGCCATCACCCGGGACAGCACAGATACGCAGTATTTT
size: NA
V: TRBV10-3
J: TRBJ2-3
D: NA

CDR3: CASSRYSDHTYEQYF
DNA: TGTGCCAGTAGTCGGTACTCGGATCACACCTACGAGCAGTACTTC
size: NA
V: TRBV19
J: TRBJ2-7
D: NA

CDR3: CAWSLQVAEAFF
DNA: TGTGCCTGGAGTCTACAGGTCGCTGAAGCTTTCTTT
size: once
V: TRBV30
J: TRBJ1-1
D: NA

CDR3: CASSGTSSLEQYF
DNA: TGTGCCAGCAGCGGGACTAGTTCTCTCGAGCAGTACTTC
size: NA
V: TRBV6-6
J: TRBJ2-7
D: TRBD2

CDR3: CASSLSSGNQPQHF
DNA: TGCGCCAGCAGCTTGAGTTCGGGGAATCAGCCCCAGCATTTT
size: NA
V: TRBV5-1
J: TRBJ1-5
D: NA

CDR3: CASSFNDYGYTF
DNA: TGTGCCAGCAGTTTCAATGACTATGGCTACACCTTC
size: once
V: TRBV28
J: TRBJ1-2
D: NA

CDR3: CASSPLSGTVSSYEQYF
DNA: TGTGCCAGCAGTCCCCTCTCCGGGACAGTGAGCTCCTACGAGCAGTACTTC
size: NA
V: TRBV27
J: TRBJ2-7
D: TRBD1

CDR3: CASSHLGGGANVLTF
DNA: TGTGCCAGCAGTCACCTTGGTGGTGGGGCCAACGTCCTGACTTTC
size: NA
V: TRBV9
J: TRBJ2-6
D: NA

CDR3: CASSPIFQGEIYEQYF
DNA: TGTGCCAGCTCACCAATTTTCCAGGGCGAAATCTACGAGCAGTACTTC
size: NA
V: TRBV18
J: TRBJ2-7
D: NA

CDR3: CASSLVWRLGSLDTEAFF
DNA: TGTGCCAGCAGCTTAGTGTGGAGGTTGGGCTCCCTGGACACTGAAGCTTTCTTT
size: NA
V: TRBV7-2
J: TRBJ1-1
D: NA

CDR3: CASTISGEVGNQPQHF
DNA: TGTGCCAGTACCATCTCGGGGGAGGTCGGCAATCAGCCCCAGCATTTT
size: NA
V: TRBV19
J: TRBJ1-5
D: NA

CDR3: CAIKRQELNTEAFF
DNA: TGTGCCATCAAGCGACAGGAGCTGAACACTGAAGCTTTCTTT
size: NA
V: TRBV10-3
J: TRBJ1-1
D: NA

CDR3: CASSEERNWRYGYTF
DNA: TGTGCCAGCAGTGAAGAGAGGAATTGGCGGTATGGCTACACCTTC
size: NA
V: TRBV2
J: TRBJ1-2
D: NA

CDR3: CASSLAINPGSDTQYF
DNA: TGTGCCAGCAGCTTGGCGATCAATCCTGGGTCAGATACGCAGTATTTT
size: NA
V: TRBV5-4
J: TRBJ2-3
D: NA

CDR3: CASSFKVLWANYGYTF
DNA: TGTGCCAGCAGCTTTAAAGTCCTGTGGGCTAATTATGGCTACACCTTC
size: NA
V: TRBV5-4
J: TRBJ1-2
D: NA

CDR3: CASSSRAGLASTDTQYF
DNA: TGCGCCAGCAGCTCCAGGGCGGGACTAGCGAGCACAGATACGCAGTATTTT
size: NA
V: TRBV5-1
J: TRBJ2-3
D: TRBD2

CDR3: CASSLVRGYSNQPQHF
DNA: TGTGCCAGCAGCTTAGTTAGGGGATATAGCAATCAGCCCCAGCATTTT
size: NA
V: TRBV7-8
J: TRBJ1-5
D: NA

CDR3: CASSAGTHANTGELFF
DNA: TGTGCCAGCAGCGCGGGGACGCATGCGAACACCGGGGAGCTGTTTTTT
size: NA
V: TRBV9
J: TRBJ2-2
D: NA

CDR3: CASSLFETYSYEQYF
DNA: TGTGCCAGCAGCTTGTTCGAGACCTATTCCTACGAGCAGTACTTC
size: NA
V: TRBV11-2
J: TRBJ2-7
D: NA

CDR3: CASSLGHRDRGEDTQYF
DNA: TGCGCCAGCAGCTTGGGACACCGGGACAGGGGTGAAGATACGCAGTATTTT
size: once
V: TRBV5-1
J: TRBJ2-3
D: TRBD1

CDR3: CASSFLADTYNEQFF
DNA: TGTGCCAGCAGCTTTTTAGCGGATACCTACAATGAGCAGTTCTTC
size: NA
V: TRBV7-9
J: TRBJ2-1
D: NA

CDR3: CASSPQGQVGEQYF
DNA: TGTGCCAGCAGCCCCCAGGGACAGGTGGGGGAGCAGTACTTC
size: once
V: TRBV7-2
J: TRBJ2-7
D: TRBD1

CDR3: CASSQEVARTQYF
DNA: TGTGCCAGCAGCCAAGAGGTAGCAAGGACCCAGTACTTC
size: NA
V: TRBV14
J: TRBJ2-5
D: NA

CDR3: CASNQWQGTLGEQFF
DNA: TGTGCCAGCAATCAGTGGCAGGGAACGTTAGGTGAGCAGTTCTTC
size: NA
V: TRBV2
J: TRBJ2-1
D: NA